These 6 T cell receptor beta chains came from one sample sequenced in a study of response to subunit inactivated influenza vaccine. TCRdb re-called the RT-PCR reads through MiXCR, storing one row per CDR3 protein. The sample records hundreds of thousands of distinct CDR3 sequences, around a sixth being singletons. The starting material was PBMCs from blood, obtained roughly 12 days after vaccination. The receptors stem from a man aged 50 to 59 who received an inactivated influenza vaccine.

The V call is TRBV9, the J call TRBJ2-1; no firm D call. The germline V and J ends were trimmed by 0 bases and 5 bases, with 6 bases remaining between them. CDR1 is SGDLS, CDR2 YYNGEE, per germline. The CDR3 length is 13 residues. The CDR3 DNA follows: TGTGCCAGCAGCGTAGGACTTCACAATGAGCAGTTCTTC. This translates into CASSVGLHNEQFF.

The rearrangement links TRBV5-1 to TRBJ2-1; the D gene is possibly TRBD2 (6 bases). V was clipped by 1 base and J by 7 bases, with 15 bases between them. The CDR3 is 15 amino acids. Germline CDR1 SGHRS, CDR2 YFSETQ. The CDR3 DNA follows: TGCGCCAGCAGCTTGCTCGGGACTCTAGGGAATGAGCAGTTCTTC. This sequence encodes CASSLLGTLGNEQFF.

J is TRBJ2-2 and V is TRBV5-1, with 8 bases that match TRBD1. Germline-derived CDR1 and CDR2 are SGHRS and YFSETQ. This CDR3 is 16 amino acids long. V trimming: 0 bases; J trimming: 7 bases; junction bases outside the gene matches: 8. For the CDR3, the DNA is TGCGCCAGCAGCTTGGTTGGACAGGGAAGTGGCGGGGAGCTGTTTTTT. Translation: CASSLVGQGSGGELFF. The full variable domain, its missing parts supplied by reference TRBV5-1 and TRBJ2-2, is KAGVTQTPRYLIKTRGQQVTLSCSPISGHRSVSWYQQTPGQGLQFLFEYFSETQRNKGNFPGRFSGRQFSNSRSEMNVSTLELGDSALYLCASSLVGQGSGGELFFGEGSRLTVL.

The V gene is TRBV19, the J gene TRBJ2-7; TRBD2 might be the D (6 bases). V lost 9 bases to trimming and J lost 4 bases, with 19 bases between them. There are 14 residues in the CDR3. Germline V gene data show CDR1 as LNHDA and CDR2 as SQIVND (reference sequence). CDR3 bases: TGTGCCAGCGTCGCGGGGATACCCCCTTACGAGCAGTACTTC. Translating gives CASVAGIPPYEQYF.

This clonotype was seen a few times. The V gene is TRBV3-1, the J gene TRBJ2-3, with a possible D match to TRBD1 (6 bases). Trimming removed 0 bases from V and 1 base from J, with 11 bases in between. The CDR3 runs to 16 residues. Germline V gives CDR1 LGHDT, CDR2 YNNKEL (reference sequence). The CDR3 region is CASSQDGTPGTDTQYF. The CDR3 DNA follows: TGTGCCAGCAGCCAAGATGGGACACCAGGCACAGATACGCAGTATTTT.

This clonotype was detected only a few times. The rearrangement uses TRBV11-2 and TRBJ2-1, with TRBD2 identical over 14 bases. Trimming took 5 bases from V and 3 from J; bases not matched to a gene: 9. The CDR3 spans 18 residues. Germline V gene sequence: CDR1 SGHAT, CDR2 FQNNGV. This CDR3 reads CASSRLAGGSGGYNEQFF. The CDR3 DNA reads as TGTGCCAGCAGCAGACTAGCGGGGGGGTCTGGGGGCTACAATGAGCAGTTCTTC.